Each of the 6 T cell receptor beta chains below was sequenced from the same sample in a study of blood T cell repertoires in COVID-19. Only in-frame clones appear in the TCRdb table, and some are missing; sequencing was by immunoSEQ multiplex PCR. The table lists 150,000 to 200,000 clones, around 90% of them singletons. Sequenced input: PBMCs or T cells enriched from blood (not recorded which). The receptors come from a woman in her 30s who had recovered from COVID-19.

The CDR3 here is CASSKSLAQGTQYF. CDR3 DNA sequence: TGTGCCAGCAGCAAAAGCCTGGCTCAGGGGACCCAGTACTTC. The chain has TRBV7-2 and TRBJ2-5; D is perhaps TRBD1 (5 bases). This CDR3 comprises 14 residues. V shed 5 bases and J shed 7 bases, with 17 bases lying between them. CDR1 and CDR2 from the germline V gene are SGHTA and FQGNSA.

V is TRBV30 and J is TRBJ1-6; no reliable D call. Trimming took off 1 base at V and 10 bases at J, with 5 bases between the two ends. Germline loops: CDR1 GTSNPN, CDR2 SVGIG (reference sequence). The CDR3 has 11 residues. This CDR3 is CAWSATSPLHF. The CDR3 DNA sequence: TGTGCCTGGAGTGCTACGTCACCCCTCCACTTT.

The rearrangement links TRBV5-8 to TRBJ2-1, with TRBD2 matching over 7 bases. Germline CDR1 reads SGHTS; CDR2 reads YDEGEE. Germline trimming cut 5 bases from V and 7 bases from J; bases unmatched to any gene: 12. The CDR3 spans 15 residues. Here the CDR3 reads CASSNGVMGGNEQFF. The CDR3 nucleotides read TGTGCCAGCAGTAACGGGGTTATGGGAGGGAATGAGCAGTTCTTC.

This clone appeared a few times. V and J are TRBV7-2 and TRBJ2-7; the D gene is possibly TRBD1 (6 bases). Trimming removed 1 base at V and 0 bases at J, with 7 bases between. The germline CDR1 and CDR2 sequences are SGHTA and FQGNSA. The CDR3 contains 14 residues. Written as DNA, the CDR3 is TGTGCCAGCAGCTTAGACAGGGACTCCTACGAGCAGTACTTC. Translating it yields CASSLDRDSYEQYF.

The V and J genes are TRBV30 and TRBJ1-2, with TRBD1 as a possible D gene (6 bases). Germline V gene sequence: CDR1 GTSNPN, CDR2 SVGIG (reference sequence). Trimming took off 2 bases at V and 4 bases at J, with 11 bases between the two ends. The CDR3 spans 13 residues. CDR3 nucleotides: TGTGCCTGGAGTCGACAGGCGGGCTATGGCTACACCTTC. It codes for CAWSRQAGYGYTF.

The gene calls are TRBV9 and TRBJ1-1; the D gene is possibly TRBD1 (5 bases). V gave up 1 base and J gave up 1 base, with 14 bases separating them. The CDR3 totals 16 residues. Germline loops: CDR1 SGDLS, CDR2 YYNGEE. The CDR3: CASSVSGGPSNTEAFF. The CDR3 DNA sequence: TGTGCCAGCAGCGTAAGCGGGGGACCCTCGAACACTGAAGCTTTCTTT.